This T cell receptor beta chain was obtained from a study of blood T cell repertoires in COVID-19. Across the study: Whether acute or convalescent, the COVID-19 samples came from the United States, Italy and Spain. T cells, B-cell-depleted T cells, or PBMCs supplied cDNA or gDNA.

The CDR3 consists of 17 residues. V lost 2 bases, J lost 1 base, and 5 bases stayed unmatched. CDR1 SNHLY and CDR2 FYNNEI come from the germline V gene. This table comes from immunoSEQ multiplex PCR, and its TCRdb copy is limited to in-frame clones, with some not included. The table has 150,000 or so clones, about 80% seen once. The chain employs TRBV2 and TRBJ2-4; 10 nucleotides match TRBD2. Sequencing input: peripheral blood. This clonotype was obtained from a man in his 60s with acute or convalescent COVID-19. The CDR3 loop is CASSELTSGPAKNIQYF. As DNA, the CDR3 is TGTGCCAGCAGTGAACTGACTAGCGGGCCTGCCAAAAACATTCAGTACTTC.